A single sample gave rise to the 22 T cell receptor beta chains below, sequenced in a study of cytomegalovirus exposure and HLA in healthy donors. The table came from immunoSEQ multiplex PCR; TCRdb's copy has only in-frame clones and leaves some out. Seen here are 330,000 or so clones, roughly 85% observed once, and the top ten hold around 0.8%. Sequenced: PBMCs. These TCRs come from a woman under 30 in good health and CMV-seronegative.

The J gene is TRBJ1-4, the V gene TRBV18; 9 bases fit TRBD1. J lost 8 bases, V lost 0 bases, and 4 bases had no gene match. Germline V gene data show CDR1 as KGHSH and CDR2 as LQKENI. The CDR3 has 15 residues. CDR3 in amino acids: CASSPPGQGREKLFF. CDR3 DNA: TGTGCCAGCTCACCACCGGGACAGGGCCGGGAAAAACTGTTTTTT.

The J gene is TRBJ2-2, the V gene TRBV28; TRBD1 matches at 8 bases. The germline V gene has CDR1 MDHEN and CDR2 SYDVKM. This CDR3 has 15 amino acids. The J segment lost 3 bases and the V segment lost 10 bases, leaving 10 bases of the junction unmatched. CDR3 protein: CATKLQGVHTGELFF. DNA of the CDR3: TGTGCCACCAAACTACAGGGGGTGCACACCGGGGAGCTGTTTTTT. Full variable domain (rest looked up from reference TRBV28 and TRBJ2-2): DVKVTQSSRYLVKRTGEKVFLECVQDMDHENMFWYRQDPGLGLRLIYFSYDVKMKEKGDIPEGYSVSREKKERFSLILESASTNQTSMYLCATKLQGVHTGELFFGEGSRLTVL.

As for this clone: Mismatch with germline at one junction end may stem from a read error. The rearrangement links TRBV7-7 to TRBJ1-1, with a possible D match to TRBD1 (5 bases). This CDR3 is 13 amino acids long. Germline V lookup: CDR1 SSHAT, CDR2 FNYEAQ (reference sequence). CDR3 loop: CASSRGARTEAFF. CDR3 sequence (DNA): TGTGCTAGCAGCCGTGGGGCCCGCACTGAAGCTTTCTTT.

The CDR3 nucleotides are TGTGCCAGCAGCGTAACCCCAGGAAGCTCCTACGAGCAGTACTTC. Translation gives CASSVTPGSSYEQYF. The chain links TRBV9 to TRBJ2-7; D ambiguous. From germline, CDR1 is SGDLS and CDR2 YYNGEE. V lost 1 base and J 0 bases, leaving 11 bases between the germline ends. This CDR3 has 15 amino acids.

This chain joins TRBV27 and TRBJ2-1, with TRBD2 matching 7 bases. V shed 5 bases and J 1 base; nucleotides not matched to a gene: 5. This CDR3 region has 15 residues. Per germline, CDR1 MNHEY and CDR2 SMNVEV (reference sequence). In nucleotides, the CDR3 is TGTGCCAGCAGTCGGGGAGGGCCGTCCTACAATGAGCAGTTCTTC. Protein: CASSRGGPSYNEQFF.

The J gene is TRBJ2-7, the V gene TRBV29-1, with 7 bases aligning to TRBD1. Unmatched junction bases numbered 14, after V lost 5 bases and J lost 4 bases. CDR3 length equals 15 residues. Per germline, CDR1 SQVTM and CDR2 ANQGSEA. The CDR3 is CSVYLPGQRYYEQYF. CDR3 sequence (DNA): TGCAGCGTTTATTTGCCGGGACAGCGGTATTACGAGCAGTACTTC.

The chain has TRBV5-4 and TRBJ2-7, with D possibly TRBD2 on 5 matching bases. Germline V gives CDR1 SGHNT, CDR2 YYREEE (reference sequence). This CDR3 is built from 16 residues. V gave up 2 bases and J gave up 1 base, with 16 bases separating them. The CDR3 DNA reads as TGTGCCAGCAGCTTTGGTACAGCGGAAGATTCCTACGAGCAGTACTTC. Translated, it gives CASSFGTAEDSYEQYF.

The DNA for the CDR3 is TGTGCCAGCAGCCAACTAGCGGGAGGGGAAACCGGGGAGCTGTTTTTT. Its translation: CASSQLAGGETGELFF. The V call is TRBV7-3, the J call TRBJ2-2, with 13 bases lining up with TRBD2. Germline V gene data show CDR1 as SGHTA and CDR2 as FQGTGA. The CDR3 has 16 residues. Trimming took 5 bases from V and 5 from J; bases not matched to a gene: 5.

The chain couples TRBV6-5 to TRBJ2-5; 7 positions agree with TRBD2. The trim removed 2 bases at V and 6 bases at J, leaving 9 bases unmatched. This CDR3 has 15 amino acids. Per germline, CDR1 MNHEY and CDR2 SVGAGI. The CDR3 DNA sequence: TGTGCCAGCAGTTACGTAGCGGGCCCAGGGCAGACCCAGTACTTC. Amino acid sequence: CASSYVAGPGQTQYF.

Only a few counts were recorded for this clone. This chain connects TRBV7-3 to TRBJ2-1; 7 bases line up with TRBD2. The CDR3 extends over 14 amino acids. The germline CDR1 and CDR2 sequences are SGHTA and FQGTGA. V trimming: 5 bases; J trimming: 7 bases; junction bases outside the gene matches: 8. CDR3 coding DNA: TGTGCCAGCAGCCTATGGGGGGGAATTAATGAGCAGTTCTTC. Its translation: CASSLWGGINEQFF.

CDR3 in DNA: TGTGCCAGCAGGACAACAAGTGGGGGGAATGAGCAGTTCTTC. Translating it yields CASRTTSGGNEQFF. The V call is TRBV6-6, the J call TRBJ2-1; D perhaps matches TRBD2 (6 bases). Germline CDR1 MNHNY, CDR2 SVGAGI (reference sequence). This CDR3 spans 14 amino acids. The ends were cut back, 6 bases at V and 7 bases at J, with 16 bases in the middle.

J is TRBJ2-7 and V is TRBV7-9; D gene unclear. This CDR3 has 13 residues. Germline values: CDR1 SEHNR, CDR2 FQNEAQ (reference sequence). The germline V and J ends were trimmed by 3 bases and 7 bases, with 13 bases remaining between them. The CDR3 DNA reads TGTGCCAGCAGCTTTTCATCTAGTGGTGAGCAGTACTTC. Its translation is CASSFSSSGEQYF. Full variable domain (rest looked up from reference TRBV7-9 and TRBJ2-7): DTGVSQNPRHKITKRGQNVTFRCDPISEHNRLYWYRQTLGQGPEFLTYFQNEAQLEKSRLLSDRFSAERPKGSFSTLEIQRTEQGDSAMYLCASSFSSSGEQYFGPGTRLTVT.

This rearrangement joins TRBV7-8 to TRBJ2-7; TRBD2 might be the D (5 bases). The germline V gene encodes CDR1 SGHVS and CDR2 FQNEAQ. The V gene lost 2 bases and the J gene lost 7 bases, with 15 bases spanning the gap. The CDR3 consists of 14 residues. The CDR3 sequence: CASSLMLQPGEQYF. In nucleotides, the CDR3 is TGTGCCAGCAGCTTAATGCTGCAGCCGGGGGAGCAGTACTTC.

V is TRBV19 and J is TRBJ2-1; the match to TRBD1 covers 9 bases. Germline assignment: CDR1 LNHDA and CDR2 SQIVND (reference sequence). The trim removed 1 base at V and 8 bases at J, leaving 9 bases unmatched. The CDR3 length is 16 residues. The CDR3 protein is CASSIVGQGISDEQFF. DNA of the CDR3: TGTGCCAGTAGTATAGTGGGACAGGGCATTTCTGATGAGCAGTTCTTC.

This clone was counted once. The gene calls are TRBV5-1 and TRBJ2-5; 13 bases are shared with TRBD2. Looked up from germline, CDR1 is SGHRS and CDR2 is YFSETQ. The CDR3 covers 15 residues. After removal of 6 bases from V and 2 bases from J, the junction contained 4 bases not matched to a gene. CDR3 nucleotide sequence: TGCGCCAGCACGGGACTAGCGGGACTACAAGAGACCCAGTACTTC. Protein sequence: CASTGLAGLQETQYF.

On this clone itself: One junction end disagrees with the germline gene, perhaps due to a read error. The chain combines TRBV7-7 with TRBJ1-1; no firm D call. Germline CDR1 SSHAT, CDR2 FNYEAQ (reference sequence). This CDR3 is built from 13 residues. CDR3 coding DNA: TGTGCTAGCAGCCCCGAGCCGAACACTGAAGCTTTCTTT. Encoded protein: CASSPEPNTEAFF.

This clone was detected only once. The chain carries TRBV28 and TRBJ2-1; 8 nucleotides align to TRBD2. The CDR3 covers 16 residues. Germline CDR1 is MDHEN and CDR2 is SYDVKM. The V and J ends lost 6 bases and 8 bases, in that order; junction bases with no gene match: 15. CDR3 residues: CASSPRRAGGLHEQFF. Here the CDR3 DNA reads TGTGCCAGCAGCCCAAGGAGGGCGGGAGGTCTCCATGAGCAGTTCTTC.

The chain carries TRBV28 and TRBJ2-7; 12 nucleotides line up with TRBD1. Germline CDR1 and CDR2: MDHEN and SYDVKM. J gave up 9 bases and V 7 bases, and 10 bases lay outside the gene matches. CDR3 size: 14 residues. This CDR3 is CASTGTGGFHGQYF. The CDR3 region has the DNA TGTGCCAGCACCGGGACAGGGGGCTTTCACGGGCAGTACTTC.

The CDR3 loop reads CASSQGTGETNQPQHF. In DNA, the CDR3 is TGTGCCAGCAGCCAAGGGACAGGGGAAACCAATCAGCCCCAGCATTTT. V usage is TRBV28 and J usage is TRBJ1-5, with 10 bases identical to TRBD1. The J segment lost 3 bases and the V segment lost 6 bases, leaving 8 bases of the junction unmatched. This CDR3 spans 16 amino acids. Germline V gene data show CDR1 as MDHEN and CDR2 as SYDVKM.

The rearrangement links TRBV18 to TRBJ2-5; maybe TRBD1 (6 bases). Germline V gene sequence: CDR1 KGHSH, CDR2 LQKENI. Trimming left V 4 bases short and J 2 bases short, with 11 bases between. The CDR3 totals 14 residues. The chain's CDR3 is CASSLTGRQETQYF. DNA for the CDR3: TGTGCCAGCTCACTTACAGGGCGGCAAGAGACCCAGTACTTC.

The V and J genes are TRBV2 and TRBJ2-7; 9 positions match TRBD2. CDR3 length: 14 residues. The V and J ends lost 5 bases and 1 base, in that order; junction bases with no gene match: 3. CDR1 and CDR2 from the germline V gene are SNHLY and FYNNEI. CDR3: CASSTSGSSYEQYF. For the CDR3, the DNA is TGTGCCAGCAGTACTAGCGGGTCTTCCTACGAGCAGTACTTC.

V is TRBV6-6 and J is TRBJ1-3, with a tentative D call TRBD1 (6 bases). V dropped 2 bases and J dropped 3 bases, with 11 bases sitting between them. The germline V gene encodes CDR1 MNHNY and CDR2 SVGAGI (reference sequence). This CDR3 spans 15 amino acids. The CDR3 spells CASSYEQGHGNTIYF. DNA for the CDR3: TGTGCCAGCAGTTACGAACAGGGTCATGGAAACACCATATATTTT.